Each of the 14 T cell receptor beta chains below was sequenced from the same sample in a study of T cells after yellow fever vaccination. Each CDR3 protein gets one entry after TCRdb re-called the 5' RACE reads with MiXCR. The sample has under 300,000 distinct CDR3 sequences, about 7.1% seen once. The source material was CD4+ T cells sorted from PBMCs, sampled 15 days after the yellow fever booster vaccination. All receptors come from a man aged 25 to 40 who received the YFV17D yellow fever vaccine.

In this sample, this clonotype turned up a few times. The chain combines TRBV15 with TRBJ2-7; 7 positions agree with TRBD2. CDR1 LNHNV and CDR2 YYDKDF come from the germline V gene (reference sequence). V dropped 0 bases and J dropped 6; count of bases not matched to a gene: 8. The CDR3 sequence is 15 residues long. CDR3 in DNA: TGTGCCACCAGCAGAGATGTATCGGGAGGAGGCGAGCAGTACTTC. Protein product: CATSRDVSGGGEQYF.

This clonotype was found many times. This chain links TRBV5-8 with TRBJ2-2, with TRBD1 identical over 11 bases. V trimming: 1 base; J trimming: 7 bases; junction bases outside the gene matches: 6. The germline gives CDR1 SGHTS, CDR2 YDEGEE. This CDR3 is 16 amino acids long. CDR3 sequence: CASSLSGQGVVGELFF. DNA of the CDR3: TGTGCCAGCAGCTTGTCGGGACAGGGGGTCGTCGGGGAGCTGTTTTTT.

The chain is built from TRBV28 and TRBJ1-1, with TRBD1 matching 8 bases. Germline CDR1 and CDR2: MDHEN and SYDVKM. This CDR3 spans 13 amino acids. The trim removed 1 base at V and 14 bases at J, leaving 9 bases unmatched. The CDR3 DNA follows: TGTGCCAGCAGTTTATTGGGACAGGACAGAGCCTTCTTT. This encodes CASSLLGQDRAFF.

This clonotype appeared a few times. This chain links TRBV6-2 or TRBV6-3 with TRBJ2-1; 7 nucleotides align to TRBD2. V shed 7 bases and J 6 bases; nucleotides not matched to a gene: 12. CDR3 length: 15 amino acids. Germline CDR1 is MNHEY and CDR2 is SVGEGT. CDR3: CASTPRRERFNEQFF. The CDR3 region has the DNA TGTGCCAGCACCCCACGGCGGGAGAGGTTCAATGAGCAGTTCTTC.

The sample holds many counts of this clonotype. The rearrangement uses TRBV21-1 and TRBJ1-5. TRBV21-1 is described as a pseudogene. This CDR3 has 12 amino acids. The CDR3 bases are TGTGCCAGCAGCAACCAAAATCAGCCCCAGCATTTT. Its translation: CASSNQNQPQHF.

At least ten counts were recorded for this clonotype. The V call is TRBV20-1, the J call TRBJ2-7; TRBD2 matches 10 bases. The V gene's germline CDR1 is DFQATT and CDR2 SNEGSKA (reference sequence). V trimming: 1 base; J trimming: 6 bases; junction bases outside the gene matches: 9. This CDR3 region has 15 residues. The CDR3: CSARAQVAGGREQYF. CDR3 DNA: TGCAGTGCTAGAGCCCAGGTAGCGGGAGGACGCGAGCAGTACTTC.

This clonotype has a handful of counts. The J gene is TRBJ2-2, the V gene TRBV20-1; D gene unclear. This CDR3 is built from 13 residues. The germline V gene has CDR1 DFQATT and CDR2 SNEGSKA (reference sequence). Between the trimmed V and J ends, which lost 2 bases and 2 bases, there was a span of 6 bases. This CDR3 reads CSARRDNTGELFF. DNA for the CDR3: TGCAGTGCTAGACGAGATAACACCGGGGAGCTGTTTTTT.

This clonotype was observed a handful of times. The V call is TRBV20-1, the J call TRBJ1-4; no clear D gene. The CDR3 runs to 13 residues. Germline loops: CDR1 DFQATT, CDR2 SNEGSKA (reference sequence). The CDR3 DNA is TGCAGCCACGGGCGAGTCCTTAATGAAAAACTGTTTTTT. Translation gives CSHGRVLNEKLFF.

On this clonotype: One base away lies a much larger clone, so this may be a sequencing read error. CDR3 DNA sequence: TGTGCCAGCAGCCCGTACTACGAGCAGTACTTC. Protein: CASSPYYEQYF. J is TRBJ2-7 and V is TRBV7-9; D ambiguous. V was pared by 5 bases and J by 3 bases, with 5 bases between. Germline loops: CDR1 SEHNR, CDR2 FQNEAQ (reference sequence). The length of the CDR3 is 11 residues.

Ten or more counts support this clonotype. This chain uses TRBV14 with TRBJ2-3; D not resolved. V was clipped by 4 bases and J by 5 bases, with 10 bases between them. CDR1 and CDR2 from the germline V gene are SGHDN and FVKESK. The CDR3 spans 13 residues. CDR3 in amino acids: CASSPKLRDTQYF. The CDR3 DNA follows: TGTGCCAGCAGCCCAAAGCTAAGAGATACGCAGTATTTT.

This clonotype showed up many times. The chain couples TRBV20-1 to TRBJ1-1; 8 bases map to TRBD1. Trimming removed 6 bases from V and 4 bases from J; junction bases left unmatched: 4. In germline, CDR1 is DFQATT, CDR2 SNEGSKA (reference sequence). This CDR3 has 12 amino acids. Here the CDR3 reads CSARTGITEAFF. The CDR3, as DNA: TGCAGTGCCCGGACAGGGATCACTGAAGCTTTCTTT.

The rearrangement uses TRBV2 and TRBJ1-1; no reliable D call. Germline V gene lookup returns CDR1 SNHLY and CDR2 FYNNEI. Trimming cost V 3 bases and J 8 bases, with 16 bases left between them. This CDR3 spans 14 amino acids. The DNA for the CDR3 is TGTGCCAGCAGTGACTGGCAGACCGTTACCGAAGCTTTCTTT. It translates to CASSDWQTVTEAFF.

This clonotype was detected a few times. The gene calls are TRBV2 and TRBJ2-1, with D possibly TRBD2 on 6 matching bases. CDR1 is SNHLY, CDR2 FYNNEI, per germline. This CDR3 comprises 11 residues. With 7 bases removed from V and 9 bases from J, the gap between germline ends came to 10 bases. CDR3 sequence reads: CASKVGSEQFF. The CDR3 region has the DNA TGTGCCAGCAAGGTCGGGAGTGAGCAGTTCTTC.

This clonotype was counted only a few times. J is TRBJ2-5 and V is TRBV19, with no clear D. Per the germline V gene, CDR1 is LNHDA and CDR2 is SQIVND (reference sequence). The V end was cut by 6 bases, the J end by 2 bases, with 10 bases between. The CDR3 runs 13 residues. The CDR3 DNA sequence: TGTGCCAGTAGGACGACGCAGCAAGAGACCCAGTACTTC. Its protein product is CASRTTQQETQYF.